This record looks at one T cell receptor (beta chain) sequence and its context. Antigen unknown. The sample originates from a study of cytotoxic CD8 clonotypes in ibrutinib-treated CLL. Deep sequencing aimed at 1 in 200,000 to 1 in 1 million T cells' resolution. TCRdb keeps only in-frame clones here, not all; method: immunoSEQ multiplex PCR. Of tens of thousands of clones in the sample, roughly 71% are singletons; the top ten hold around 42%. The ends lost 2 bases at V and 8 bases at J; junction bases unmatched: 18. The CDR3 spans 18 residues. The germline gives CDR1 SGHAT, CDR2 FQNNGV. Whole-study results and caveats: Shared public clonotypes were rare, and on treatment they either got smaller or stayed the same. Progressing patients had sampling times that differed from those of sustained-remission patients.

This rearrangement joins TRBV11-2 to TRBJ1-2, with 9 bases that match TRBD1. Sequencing used PBMCs, obtained after 12 months of ibrutinib treatment. The sequence was collected from a human donor with chronic lymphocytic leukemia. CDR3 nucleotide sequence: TGTGCCAGCAGCTTATTAGGAACAGGGGGCGGCAGTTTGAAGGGCTACACCTTC. This codes for CASSLLGTGGGSLKGYTF.